This TCR beta chain was captured by sequencing in a study of T-cell memory formation after mild COVID-19. Study outcomes and limitations: Day 15 to 85 contractors were CD4/CD8 balanced; later expanders leaned CD4+. For contracting clones, CD4+ ones sat mainly in CM and EM, CD8+ in EMRA.

The CDR3 totals 17 residues. Germline values: CDR1 MNHNY, CDR2 SVGAGI (reference sequence). V was clipped by 2 bases and J by 0 bases, with 11 bases between them. For this clonotype: The antigen is undetermined.

5'RACE primed at constant segments yielded TCR alpha and TCR beta cDNA libraries bearing sample barcodes and UMIs. TCRdb redid the calling of the 5' RACE reads with MiXCR, one entry per CDR3 protein. The sample records roughly 350,000 distinct CDR3 sequences, around 13% being singletons. The source material was PBMCs or a T cell subset sorted from them (not recorded which). The TCR comes from a man between 18 and 29 years old who had mild COVID-19 (a few samples of this study predate the infection). Cell type and time point are not known. This chain connects TRBV6-6 to TRBJ2-6; unclear D gene. The CDR3 region is CASSYSALDSGANVLTF. As DNA, the CDR3 is TGTGCCAGCAGTTACAGTGCCCTGGACTCTGGGGCCAACGTCCTGACTTTC.